This T cell receptor (beta chain) appears in the sequencing data of a study of T cells in Graves' hyperthyroidism and ophthalmopathy. Study at large: Initial diagnosis, before any treatment, was when peripheral blood was collected.

This clonotype was observed many times. Antigen specificity is unknown. Study conclusions and caveats: The majority of expanded thyroid clonotypes above 0.001 also appeared in blood.

Trimming pared 1 base from V and 4 bases from J, leaving 17 bases between. The CDR3 sequence is 16 residues long. Germline V CDR1 and CDR2: GTSNPN, SVGIG (reference sequence). Amplification targeted TCR beta CDR3 regions from RNA transcripts. Initially, a first-round RT-PCR of the TCR CDR3 employed the HTBI primer set. TCRdb itself ran the multiplex PCR reads through MiXCR, one entry per CDR3 protein. The sample lists around 300,000 distinct CDR3 sequences; less than 30% were seen once. The specimen was blood. The chain uses TRBV30 and TRBJ1-5; no reliable D call. This receptor was taken from a man aged 35-49 years with Graves' hyperthyroidism that later progressed to Graves' ophthalmopathy. DNA of the CDR3: TGTGCCTGGAGTGCACACACCATAAAGGAGAATCAGCCCCAGCATTTT. Amino acid sequence: CAWSAHTIKENQPQHF.